This T cell receptor (beta chain) was sequenced during a study of CD8+ T cells in alopecia areata. The CDR3 contains 14 residues. The germline V gene has CDR1 MNHEY and CDR2 SVGAGI. About this clone: One end of the junction varies from germline; a read error may be responsible.

Researchers picked out CD4+ and CD8+ T cells from PBMCs by sorting. Sequencing templates came from extracted RNA that was reverse transcribed into cDNA. The assay was immunoSEQ multiplex PCR, and TCRdb's table has in-frame clones only and misses some. The table includes more than 200,000 clones, under 70% detected once. The source of this sequence is a human donor with alopecia areata. This chain connects TRBV6-5 to TRBJ1-5; D unresolved. This specimen was CD4+ T cells sorted from blood, taken at week 0. CDR3 sequence reads: CANSYQQRNQPQHF. In DNA, the CDR3 is TGTGCCAACAGTTACCAACAGCGCAATCAGCCCCAGCATTTT.